This T cell receptor (beta chain) stems from a study of response to subunit inactivated influenza vaccine (dated by TCRdb to 2017 to 2018). For the study in its entirety: The study used deep quantitative T cell receptor repertoire profiling to track responses to a trivalent subunit inactivated influenza vaccine.

A note on this clonotype: Its target antigen remains unknown. The sample holds no much larger clone one base away, and base qualities are not on file.

Looking up the germline V gene yields CDR1 MNHEY and CDR2 SVGAGI. V is reduced by 0 bases and J by 0 bases, leaving a spacing of 12 bases between them. Reading from cysteine to phenylalanine, the CDR3 counts 17 amino acids. Of the read, only the CDR3 DNA is kept; its 51 bases are in frame from base 1. The method behind the library was RT-PCR. These reads were obtained on an Illumina HiSeq 2500. TCRdb trimmed public reads at Q25 via fastp, called clones via MiXCR and kept in-frame beta chains. Entries that share a CDR3 protein sequence are merged under the most common genes and DNA. In all, the sample holds roughly 570,000 distinct CDR3 sequences, and roughly 15% of those were seen once. The biggest ten clones account for more than 9.5% of the sample. Results and caveats for the whole study, not just this receptor: The authors proposed that each seasonal influenza vaccination may bring in only a limited number of new T cells.

This sequence uses TRBV6-5 and TRBJ2-4, with no D gene named confidently. The receptor comes from a man over 45 who received an inactivated influenza vaccine. Donor details come from another sample of the same person, matched by shared clones. Sequenced here: PBMCs from blood, sampled about 11 days after vaccination. The DNA sequence is given as TGTGCCAGCAGTTACTCGATCCAGGCCCTAGCCAAAAACATTCAGTACTTC. The translation is CASSYSIQALAKNIQYF.